This T cell receptor (beta chain) was retrieved from a study of blood T cell repertoires in COVID-19. About the research overall: Material from acute and convalescent COVID-19 was sourced from the United States, Italy and Spain. The cDNA or gDNA used as material had been derived from T cells, B-cell-depleted T cells, or PBMCs.

Original data processing: Cell counts per sample came from amplifying reference gene primers. Libraries were prepared by immunoSEQ multiplex PCR; TCRdb keeps only in-frame clonotypes and omits some of them. D and trimming were read from the DNA, whereas the V and J calls and clone size are those reported in that table. The sample yields approximately 150,000 clones, 80% seen once. The source of this sequence is a woman between 45 and 65 years old with acute or convalescent COVID-19. The sample consisted of peripheral blood.

The CDR3 region has the DNA TGTGCCAGCAGCACCGACAGGGCTTCTGGAAACACCATATATTTT. Amino acids: CASSTDRASGNTIYF. J is TRBJ1-3 and V is TRBV11-1, with 7 positions matching TRBD1. CDR3 length equals 15 residues. CDR1 and CDR2 (germline): SGHAT, FQDESV (reference sequence). The V segment lost 5 bases and the J segment 1 base; nucleotides outside the gene matches: 5.